These 18 T cell receptor beta chains originate from one sample sequenced in a study of CD4+ T cells in melanoma. TCRdb's copy holds only in-frame clones and misses some; the assay was immunoSEQ multiplex PCR. The table shows 10,000 to 12,000 clones, with approximately 72% occurring only once. Sequencing was performed on cells from a culture (not recorded whether cultured in vitro). Receptors were obtained from a human donor with melanoma.

This clone was recorded a few times. The V gene is TRBV4-1, the J gene TRBJ2-4; maybe TRBD1 (6 bases). This CDR3 comprises 15 residues. Germline-derived CDR1 and CDR2 are MGHRA and YSYEKL. The V end was cut by 3 bases, the J end by 1 base, with 10 bases between. CDR3 residues: CASSHQGHAKNIQYF. The CDR3 DNA is TGCGCCAGCAGCCACCAGGGACACGCCAAAAACATTCAGTACTTC.

This chain connects TRBV27 to TRBJ1-5; D perhaps matches TRBD1 (5 bases). V lost 6 bases to trimming and J lost 0 bases, with 21 bases between them. This CDR3 comprises 18 residues. Germline CDR1 and CDR2: MNHEY and SMNVEV (reference sequence). The CDR3 loop is CASRPGPRIRYSNQPQHF. CDR3 in DNA: TGTGCCAGCAGGCCGGGGCCCAGGATCCGGTATAGCAATCAGCCCCAGCATTTT.

This sequence joins TRBV5-1 and TRBJ2-3; D is ambiguous. The V gene's germline CDR1 is SGHRS and CDR2 YFSETQ. V lost 0 bases and J lost 2, with 13 bases in between. The CDR3 contains 16 residues. The CDR3 region has the DNA TGCGCCAGCAGCTTGGGGGCGTTTTCGGTCACAGATACGCAGTATTTT. This gives the protein CASSLGAFSVTDTQYF.

The chain carries TRBV7-9 and TRBJ2-7, with 10 bases lining up with TRBD2. V lost 5 bases to trimming and J lost 5 bases; unmatched junction nucleotides: 18. This CDR3 spans 18 amino acids. Germline values: CDR1 SEHNR, CDR2 FQNEAQ (reference sequence). The CDR3 here is CASSLRLVAGGLWDEQYF. CDR3 nucleotide sequence: TGTGCCAGCAGCCTGCGTCTCGTAGCGGGGGGTCTCTGGGACGAGCAGTACTTC.

This CDR3 reads CASRGIGVRQPQHF. The DNA for the CDR3 is TGTGCCAGTAGAGGTATAGGGGTAAGGCAGCCCCAGCATTTT. The rearrangement uses TRBV19 and TRBJ1-5, with D possibly being TRBD1 (5 bases). Trimming cost V 6 bases and J 7 bases, with 16 bases left between them. Germline-derived CDR1 and CDR2 are LNHDA and SQIVND (reference sequence). This CDR3 comprises 14 residues.

The chain recombines TRBV6-1 with TRBJ1-5; D ambiguous. CDR3 length: 16 amino acids. V lost 3 bases to trimming and J lost 0 bases, with 12 bases between them. CDR1 is MNHNS and CDR2 is SASEGT in the germline V gene. The CDR3 DNA is TGTGCCAGCAGTGATTGGGGATTCTATAGCAATCAGCCCCAGCATTTT. Translated: CASSDWGFYSNQPQHF.

The count of this clone is one. This chain links TRBV2 with TRBJ2-1, with TRBD1 as a possible D gene (5 bases). V shed 7 bases and J shed 1 base, with 14 bases lying between them. The CDR3 spans 15 residues. CDR1 is SNHLY, CDR2 FYNNEI, per germline. The CDR3 bases are TGTGCCAGCACCTCTCAGGGAAGGTCCTACAATGAGCAGTTCTTC. This translates into CASTSQGRSYNEQFF.

The chain is built from TRBV7-3 and TRBJ2-7, with D possibly TRBD2 on 6 matching bases. This CDR3 has 14 residues. V gave up 5 bases and J gave up 3 bases, with 14 bases separating them. Germline-derived CDR1 and CDR2 are SGHTA and FQGTGA. Here the CDR3 reads CASSPGDGDYEQYF. CDR3 DNA: TGTGCCAGCAGCCCGGGGGACGGGGACTACGAGCAGTACTTC.

The chain combines TRBV4-1 with TRBJ2-7; D is possibly TRBD1 (5 bases). Trimming removed 4 bases at V and 2 bases at J, with 9 bases between. CDR1 and CDR2 (germline): MGHRA, YSYEKL. CDR3 length equals 13 residues. CDR3 in amino acids: CASSRQQAYEQYF. The CDR3 region has the DNA TGCGCCAGCAGCCGTCAACAGGCCTACGAGCAGTACTTC.

The chain uses TRBV7-2 and TRBJ2-3, with 11 bases matching TRBD2. J lost 6 bases, V lost 6 bases, and 5 bases had no gene match. The germline V gene has CDR1 SGHTA and CDR2 FQGNSA. The CDR3 runs to 14 residues. In nucleotides, the CDR3 is TGTGCCAGCAGGAAGGGACTAGCGGCTGATACGCAGTATTTT. Encoded protein: CASRKGLAADTQYF.

This clone has just one count. This chain links TRBV28 with TRBJ2-5; D is ambiguous. Germline CDR1 MDHEN, CDR2 SYDVKM. V lost 11 bases to trimming and J lost 2 bases, with 12 bases between them. The CDR3 runs 12 residues. The CDR3 bases are TGTGCCGCAAGGACCGCTCAAGAGACCCAGTACTTC. Its protein is CAARTAQETQYF.

This chain joins TRBV9 and TRBJ2-2; no clear D gene. Germline CDR1 reads SGDLS; CDR2 reads YYNGEE. Trimming shortened V by 0 bases and J by 8 bases, and 8 bases separated the two germline ends. This CDR3 is built from 13 residues. The CDR3, as DNA: TGTGCCAGCAGCGTAGGATGGGAAGGGGAGCTGTTTTTT. Translating gives CASSVGWEGELFF.

The rearrangement links TRBV6-1 to TRBJ2-7; 7 bases fit TRBD2. Trimming removed 6 bases from V and 6 bases from J; junction bases left unmatched: 11. Germline V gene sequence: CDR1 MNHNS, CDR2 SASEGT. This CDR3 comprises 14 residues. The CDR3 region is CASSLTAWGGEQYF. The CDR3 DNA is TGTGCCAGCAGCCTTACGGCCTGGGGGGGCGAGCAGTACTTC.

The chain is built from TRBV25-1 and TRBJ2-5; 13 bases map to TRBD2. CDR3 size: 16 residues. The V segment lost 4 bases and the J segment 4 bases; nucleotides outside the gene matches: 6. The germline V gene has CDR1 MGHDK and CDR2 SYGVNS. CDR3 DNA: TGTGCCAGCAGTGCACTGGGACTAGCGGGGCGAGAGACCCAGTACTTC. Residues: CASSALGLAGRETQYF.

This rearrangement joins TRBV6-5 to TRBJ1-2; the D is unclear. Looked up from germline, CDR1 is MNHEY and CDR2 is SVGAGI. The length of the CDR3 is 14 residues. With 7 bases removed from V and 8 bases from J, the gap between germline ends came to 20 bases. DNA for the CDR3: TGTGCCAGCACTGACGAGGCCGGCTTGGGAGGCTACACCTTC. Translated, it gives CASTDEAGLGGYTF.

By share, this clone counts as medium-sized (0.01 to 0.1%). This chain links TRBV2 with TRBJ2-3; 8 bases are shared with TRBD2. V dropped 8 bases and J dropped 3; count of bases not matched to a gene: 4. Germline V CDR1 and CDR2: SNHLY, FYNNEI. CDR3 length: 13 residues. CDR3 nucleotide sequence: TGTGCCAGCGGGACTAGAGTAACAGATACGCAGTATTTT. Its translation is CASGTRVTDTQYF.

This sequence joins TRBV5-1 and TRBJ1-1; perhaps TRBD1 as D (6 bases). The germline V gene has CDR1 SGHRS and CDR2 YFSETQ. Deletions cut 4 bases from V and 1 base from J, with 11 bases between. This CDR3 region has 14 residues. CDR3: CASSNNRANTEAFF. The CDR3 region has the DNA TGCGCCAGCAGCAACAACAGGGCGAACACTGAAGCTTTCTTT.

This clone was seen only a few times. The chain joins TRBV6-5 to TRBJ1-2, with a possible D match to TRBD1 (6 bases). This CDR3 has 12 residues. Deletions cut 5 bases from V and 5 bases from J, with 9 bases between. Germline CDR1 MNHEY, CDR2 SVGAGI. In nucleotides, the CDR3 is TGTGCCAGCAGTCGGCAGGGGTATGGCTACACCTTC. The encoded protein is CASSRQGYGYTF.